A selection of T cell receptor beta chains follows, all from one sample in a study of OX40 agonist ivuxolimab in advanced cancers. Libraries were prepared by immunoSEQ multiplex PCR; TCRdb keeps only in-frame clonotypes and omits some of them. The data hold about 150,000 clones, with about 92% observed a single time. Sequenced material: CD4+ or CD8+ T cells sorted from blood, taken in a trial of the OX40 agonist ivuxolimab. All receptors derive from an adult with an advanced solid tumor such as melanoma, head and neck, liver or kidney cancer. Both conserved end residues are part of each CDR3. The order of the fields is V gene, D gene, clone size, J gene, CDR3 DNA, CDR3 protein. D genes are given only for firm matches. Clone size is shown for a subset of rows, as once, few, many or a class of expanded clone.

>TRBV15|NA|NA|TRBJ2-7
TGTGCCACCAGCAGAGATGGGGGCCAGAACCACGAGCAGTACTTC
CATSRDGGQNHEQYF
>TRBV7-9|NA|NA|TRBJ1-5
TGTGCCAGCAGCAGGGGCCTTGGGCAGCCCCAGCATTTT
CASSRGLGQPQHF
>TRBV11-2|TRBD2|NA|TRBJ2-5
TGTGCCAGCAGCAACCGACTAGCTGGGAGAGAGACCCAGTACTTC
CASSNRLAGRETQYF
>TRBV2|NA|NA|TRBJ1-1
TGTGCCAGCAGTGGTCAGGGGAGCACTGAAGCTTTCTTT
CASSGQGSTEAFF
>TRBV7-2|TRBD1|once|TRBJ1-6
TGTGCCAGCACCCGGGACAGGGGACTAAATTCACCCCTCCACTTT
CASTRDRGLNSPLHF
>TRBV27|NA|NA|TRBJ2-5
TGTGCCAGCAGTACCCTTCAGGGCCGGGCAGAGACCCAGTACTTC
CASSTLQGRAETQYF
>TRBV18|NA|NA|TRBJ1-4
TGTGCCAGCTCACCGCGCCTTCAATCAACTAATGAAAAACTGTTTTTT
CASSPRLQSTNEKLFF
>TRBV19|NA|NA|TRBJ2-6
TGTGCCAGCCGAGCTAGCTCTGGGGCCAACGTCCTGACTTTC
CASRASSGANVLTF
>TRBV13|TRBD1|NA|TRBJ1-1
TGTGCCAGCAGCTTAGGCACAGGGGACACTGAAGCTTTCTTT
CASSLGTGDTEAFF
>TRBV5-5|NA|NA|TRBJ2-7
TGTGCCAGCAGCTTAATGGGCGAGCAGTACTTC
CASSLMGEQYF
>TRBV4-1|TRBD1|NA|TRBJ1-2
TGCGCCAGCAGCCTCTTTCGGACAGGGACCTATGGCTACACCTTC
CASSLFRTGTYGYTF
>TRBV11-2|TRBD1|NA|TRBJ2-7
TGTGCCAGCAGTTCCCCCCGGACAGGGGCCTACGAGCAGTACTTC
CASSSPRTGAYEQYF
>TRBV28|NA|NA|TRBJ2-7
TGTGCCAGCAGTCAACAGGCCTACGAGCAGTACTTC
CASSQQAYEQYF
>TRBV28|TRBD1|NA|TRBJ2-7
TGTGCCAGCAGTGTAGGACAGGGGTCCTACGAGCAGTACTTC
CASSVGQGSYEQYF
>TRBV27|TRBD1|NA|TRBJ2-7
TGTGCCAGCAGTTTGAGGGGACAGTCCTACTCCTACGAGCAGTACTTC
CASSLRGQSYSYEQYF
>TRBV19|NA|NA|TRBJ2-3
TGTGCCAGTAGTATCGCTAGCACAGATACGCAGTATTTT
CASSIASTDTQYF
>TRBV10-3|TRBD1|NA|TRBJ1-1
TGTGCCATCAGGGGCCAATACAGGGGGACTGAAGCTTTCTTT
CAIRGQYRGTEAFF
>TRBV28|NA|NA|TRBJ1-5
TGTGCCAGCCAGGGTAGCAATCAGCCCCAGCATTTT
CASQGSNQPQHF
>TRBV15|NA|NA|TRBJ1-4
TGTGCCACCAGCTTCACAGGGCTGAATGAAAAACTGTTTTTT
CATSFTGLNEKLFF
>TRBV19|NA|NA|TRBJ1-4
TGTGCCAGTGGGGCCCTAGCAACTAATGAAAAACTGTTTTTT
CASGALATNEKLFF
>TRBV28|TRBD1|NA|TRBJ1-4
TGTGCCAGCAGTTTGGACAGGGTTTCCGAAAAACTGTTTTTT
CASSLDRVSEKLFF
>TRBV4-1|TRBD1|NA|TRBJ2-7
TGCGCCAGCAGCCAATCTTGGACAGGGGAGTCCTACGAGCAGTACTTC
CASSQSWTGESYEQYF
>TRBV19|NA|once|TRBJ2-5
TGTGCCAGTAGTATACAGGTGACACAAGAGACCCAGTACTTC
CASSIQVTQETQYF
>TRBV7-2|NA|NA|TRBJ1-1
TGTGCCAGCAGCTTACTTGACAGAAACACTGAAGCTTTCTTT
CASSLLDRNTEAFF
>TRBV5-6|NA|NA|TRBJ1-5
TGTGCCAGCAGCTTGAGAACGACAGGCGGTTGGGTGGGTGGTCAGCCCCAGCATTTT
CASSLRTTGGWVGGQPQHF
>TRBV6-5|TRBD1|NA|TRBJ1-1
TGTGCCGGGCTCGGGACAGGGGGCGAGAACACTGAAGCTTTCTTT
CAGLGTGGENTEAFF